The clone carrying this T cell receptor beta chain was counted only a few times. Its specificity is unknown. The record originates from a study of blood T cells in healthy people across ages. Study outcomes and limitations: Among T cells, TCR beta diversity per million cells dropped roughly linearly as age rose. More naive CD4+ cells and higher diversity were found in long-lived than in aged donors.

Using a J-beta primer mix together with a sample-barcoded 5' primer, a second PCR was run for about 7 to 12 cycles. TCRdb used MiXCR to reprocess the 5' RACE reads, holding one entry per CDR3 protein. In the table there are about 640,000 distinct CDR3 sequences, 58% of which are singletons. V lost 4 bases and J 6 bases, leaving 13 bases between the germline ends. The germline CDR1 and CDR2 sequences are SGHTA and FQGNSA. This CDR3 spans 13 amino acids. V gene TRBV7-2 combines with J gene TRBJ2-7; TRBD1 is a possible D gene (7 bases). Sequencing used blood. This sequence was found in a man in his 60s in good health. CDR3 amino acids: CASSSHRGGEQYF. The DNA of the CDR3 is TGTGCCAGCAGCTCCCACAGGGGAGGCGAGCAGTACTTC.